What follows are 2 T cell receptor beta chains derived from one specimen sequenced in a study of radiation and T cells in renal cell carcinoma. Profiling relied on immunoSEQ multiplex PCR, and the TCRdb table lists in-frame clones only, not all of them. The table records 150,000 to 200,000 clones, 88% of them present only once. Noted time point: blood 4 weeks post-SBRT, at nephrectomy. Specified treatment: 15 Gy SBRT to primary tumor, nephrectomy 4 weeks later. This sample comprised blood, obtained from a patient whose treatment included radiotherapy and nephrectomy. The receptors come from a woman aged 45-59 years with renal cell carcinoma.

A single count supports this clone. In DNA form, the CDR3 reads TGTGCCAGCTCATCGACAGGTCGGGATAGCAATCAGCCCCAGCATTTT. It specifies CASSSTGRDSNQPQHF. The rearrangement joins TRBV18 to TRBJ1-5; TRBD1 might be the D (6 bases). The V gene lost 5 bases and the J gene lost 0 bases, with 14 bases spanning the gap. Germline CDR1 KGHSH, CDR2 LQKENI. CDR3 size: 16 residues.

The chain links TRBV2 to TRBJ1-5; 9 bases fit TRBD1. The CDR3 is 17 residues long. Germline V gives CDR1 SNHLY, CDR2 FYNNEI. V was clipped by 6 bases and J by 0 bases; unmatched bases: 9. CDR3 nucleotides: TGTGCCAGCAGAGCTCTACAGGGGGCACATAGCAATCAGCCCCAGCATTTT. Encoded protein: CASRALQGAHSNQPQHF.